Listed here is a single T cell receptor (beta chain). The data were produced by immunoSEQ multiplex PCR, yet TCRdb's version contains in-frame clones alone and is incomplete. Here the sample spans about 560,000 clones, 70% to 80% being singletons. The record originates from a study of shared clonotypes between healthy human individuals. The receptor's source is a woman aged 40 to 50 in good health. Some clones in this sample may be carry-over from other donors' samples. The sequenced sample consisted of PBMCs.

DNA of the CDR3: TGTGCCAGTAGTATATCGGGGGCTAGCGGCAACAATGAGCAGTTCTTC. Amino acids: CASSISGASGNNEQFF. J is TRBJ2-1 and V is TRBV19; possibly TRBD2 for D (7 bases). The V and J ends lost 2 bases and 5 bases respectively, with 16 bases between them. The CDR3 consists of 16 residues. Germline CDR1 and CDR2: LNHDA and SQIVND (reference sequence).